A single sample is the source of the 30 T cell receptor beta chains below, sequenced in a study of shared clonotypes between healthy human individuals. In the naive CD8 group, cells lacked CD45RO and were positively selected for CCR7, so terminally differentiated effector memory CD45RA+ cells were left out. The repertoire was sequenced with immunoSEQ multiplex PCR; TCRdb's copy has only in-frame clones and lacks some. The sample holds 1.5 million to 2.5 million clones, about 95% seen once. Sequenced: naive CD8+ T cells sorted from blood. The receptors come from a man aged 18 to 29 in good health.

CDR3 region: CASSYLGTSDEQFF. The CDR3 coding sequence is TGTGCCAGCAGTTATCTCGGGACATCCGATGAGCAGTTCTTC. The genes are TRBV2 and TRBJ2-1; tentatively, D is TRBD1 (6 bases). CDR1 is SNHLY and CDR2 is FYNNEI in the germline V gene. The V end was cut by 5 bases, the J end by 8 bases, with 16 bases between. The length of the CDR3 is 14 residues.

The chain uses TRBV7-9 and TRBJ2-7, with a tentative D call TRBD1 (6 bases). Germline values: CDR1 SEHNR, CDR2 FQNEAQ (reference sequence). Deletions cut 4 bases from V and 4 bases from J, with 20 bases between. This CDR3 is 16 amino acids long. DNA for the CDR3: TGTGCCAGCAGCTCGACGAACCGGGACACCTGGTACGAGCAGTACTTC. Translation: CASSSTNRDTWYEQYF.

The CDR3 here is CASSLGTDQPQHF. Written as DNA, the CDR3 is TGTGCCAGCAGCTTGGGAACAGATCAGCCCCAGCATTTT. This sequence joins TRBV5-6 and TRBJ1-5; no clear D. This CDR3 has 13 amino acids. Germline CDR1 reads SGHDT; CDR2 reads YYEEEE. Trimming removed 0 bases from V and 5 bases from J, with 6 bases in between.

CDR3 DNA sequence: TGTGCCAGCAGTGACTACAGGGAGAGCTCCTACGAGCAGTACTTC. It specifies CASSDYRESSYEQYF. The gene calls are TRBV6-1 and TRBJ2-7; tentatively, D is TRBD1 (6 bases). Per germline, CDR1 MNHNS and CDR2 SASEGT. Trimming stripped 3 bases from V and 0 bases from J, with 12 bases between. The CDR3 has 15 residues.

This chain joins TRBV5-1 and TRBJ1-1, with 9 nucleotides matching TRBD1. Looked up from germline, CDR1 is SGHRS and CDR2 is YFSETQ. The CDR3 runs 15 residues. The V and J ends lost 4 bases and 8 bases, in that order; junction bases with no gene match: 12. CDR3 sequence reads: CASSPPGQGVFEAFF. The CDR3 region has the DNA TGCGCCAGCAGCCCACCGGGACAGGGTGTTTTCGAAGCTTTCTTT.

This sequence joins TRBV6-5 and TRBJ1-3; 8 nucleotides match TRBD1. The V and J ends lost 6 bases and 4 bases, in that order; junction bases with no gene match: 8. Germline V gene sequence: CDR1 MNHEY, CDR2 SVGAGI. This CDR3 contains 15 residues. The CDR3 sequence: CASSRDRTQGNTIYF. The CDR3 bases are TGTGCCAGCAGCCGGGACAGGACGCAGGGAAACACCATATATTTT.

The chain uses TRBV7-6 and TRBJ2-2, with 8 bases matching TRBD2. Germline V lookup: CDR1 SGHVS, CDR2 FNYEAQ. Losses at the gene ends were 3 bases for V and 4 bases for J; bases not matched to a gene: 7. This CDR3 has 16 amino acids. CDR3 sequence reads: CASSLGLDWGTGELFF. Here the CDR3 DNA reads TGTGCCAGCAGCTTGGGACTAGATTGGGGCACCGGGGAGCTGTTTTTT.

The gene calls are TRBV7-9 and TRBJ1-6, with 8 bases matching TRBD1. CDR3 length equals 14 residues. Germline CDR1 is SEHNR and CDR2 is FQNEAQ (reference sequence). The V and J ends lost 5 bases and 10 bases, in that order; junction bases with no gene match: 7. CDR3 region: CASSQTGERSPLHF. The DNA for the CDR3 is TGTGCCAGCAGCCAGACAGGGGAGCGGTCACCCCTCCACTTT.

To note about this clone: Other DNA sequences of this sample code for an identical CDR3. This chain connects TRBV14 to TRBJ1-2; 8 bases agree with TRBD1. The CDR3 spans 14 residues. Germline V lookup: CDR1 SGHDN, CDR2 FVKESK. Losses at the gene ends were 4 bases for V and 1 base for J; bases not matched to a gene: 2. The CDR3 loop is CASSLGQGNYGYTF. DNA for the CDR3: TGTGCCAGCAGCCTCGGACAGGGTAACTATGGCTACACCTTC.

As concerns this clone: The identical CDR3 is also encoded by other nucleotide sequences in the sample. This chain joins TRBV7-6 and TRBJ2-3, with D unclear. The CDR3 totals 13 residues. Germline CDR1 is SGHVS and CDR2 is FNYEAQ. Trimming cost V 3 bases and J 1 base, with 5 bases left between them. The CDR3 DNA reads TGTGCCAGCAGCTTGGGCGGCACAGATACGCAGTATTTT. This encodes CASSLGGTDTQYF.

V usage is TRBV7-6 and J usage is TRBJ2-5; possibly TRBD1 or TRBD2 for D (6 bases each). Trimming stripped 1 base from V and 0 bases from J, with 9 bases between. Germline V gene lookup returns CDR1 SGHVS and CDR2 FNYEAQ. The CDR3 is made up of 15 amino acids. CDR3 region: CASSLGGGYQETQYF. In DNA form, the CDR3 reads TGTGCCAGCAGCTTAGGAGGGGGGTACCAAGAGACCCAGTACTTC.

The chain is built from TRBV19 and TRBJ2-7, with 9 bases lining up with TRBD1. V shed 5 bases, J shed 5 bases, and the junction held 10 bases outside the gene matches. The CDR3 contains 15 residues. Looked up from germline, CDR1 is LNHDA and CDR2 is SQIVND (reference sequence). The CDR3 DNA reads as TGTGCCAGTAGTGACTCCGGGACAGGGTACAACGAGCAGTACTTC. This gives the protein CASSDSGTGYNEQYF.

The CDR3 DNA is TGTGCCAGCAGTTTCTCTACCGGGACAGTTAACTACGAGCAGTACTTC. Amino acid sequence: CASSFSTGTVNYEQYF. This chain joins TRBV27 and TRBJ2-7; 7 bases match TRBD1. Germline trimming cut 3 bases from V and 3 bases from J; bases unmatched to any gene: 11. The CDR3 covers 16 residues. CDR1 is MNHEY and CDR2 is SMNVEV in the germline V gene (reference sequence).

This clone came up once. This chain connects TRBV7-6 to TRBJ1-1; no reliable D call. CDR1 and CDR2 from the germline V gene are SGHVS and FNYEAQ. Trimming shortened V by 0 bases and J by 5 bases, and 7 bases separated the two germline ends. This CDR3 spans 13 amino acids. As DNA, the CDR3 is TGTGCCAGCAGCTTAGCCGGGGTTACTGAAGCTTTCTTT. Protein: CASSLAGVTEAFF. Variable domain in full (rest from reference TRBV7-6 and TRBJ1-1): GAGVSQSPRYKVTKRGQDVALRCDPISGHVSLYWYRQALGQGPEFLTYFNYEAQQDKSGLPNDRFSAERPEGSISTLTIQRTEQRDSAMYRCASSLAGVTEAFFGQGTRLTVV.

Remarks on this clone: This sample also contains other DNA sequences that code for the same CDR3. The J gene is TRBJ2-1, the V gene TRBV2; D not resolved. This CDR3 region has 13 residues. V shed 0 bases and J shed 6 bases, with 6 bases lying between them. Per the germline V gene, CDR1 is SNHLY and CDR2 is FYNNEI. The CDR3 region is CASSEALGNEQFF. The DNA of the CDR3 is TGTGCCAGCAGTGAAGCGTTAGGCAATGAGCAGTTCTTC.

The chain combines TRBV25-1 with TRBJ1-4; D not certain. The V end lost 4 bases, the J end lost 0 bases, and 12 bases lay between the germline ends. This CDR3 contains 16 residues. Per germline, CDR1 MGHDK and CDR2 SYGVNS. DNA for the CDR3: TGTGCCAGCAGTGGCCGAGAAATTTCAACTAATGAAAAACTGTTTTTT. Its protein is CASSGREISTNEKLFF.

The chain recombines TRBV27 with TRBJ2-3; D might be TRBD1 or TRBD2, each matching 5 bases. Germline CDR1 is MNHEY and CDR2 is SMNVEV (reference sequence). The CDR3 has 14 residues. Trimming stripped 4 bases from V and 6 bases from J, with 14 bases between. CDR3 nucleotides: TGTGCCAGCAGTTCGGGGACCCGAGGGGATACGCAGTATTTT. This sequence encodes CASSSGTRGDTQYF.

The chain has TRBV5-1 and TRBJ2-7; 8 nucleotides match TRBD1. CDR1 is SGHRS and CDR2 is YFSETQ in the germline V gene. The trim removed 3 bases at V and 1 base at J, leaving 6 bases unmatched. CDR3 length equals 15 residues. DNA for the CDR3: TGCGCCAGCAGCTACGGACAGGGCCCTTCCTACGAGCAGTACTTC. Translated: CASSYGQGPSYEQYF.

This chain joins TRBV5-4 and TRBJ1-1; D unresolved. CDR1 SGHNT and CDR2 YYREEE come from the germline V gene (reference sequence). V was cut by 4 bases and J by 2 bases, with 15 bases left in between. The CDR3 is 15 amino acids. The CDR3 coding sequence is TGTGCCAGCAGCCAAGGGTTATGGGGTAACACTGAAGCTTTCTTT. Amino acid sequence: CASSQGLWGNTEAFF.

In this sample, this clone turned up once. The CDR3 DNA sequence: TGTGCCAGCAGCACGACTAGCGGCTCCTACAATGAGCAGTTCTTC. Its translation is CASSTTSGSYNEQFF. The genes are TRBV7-2 and TRBJ2-1; 9 bases align to TRBD2. Germline CDR1 and CDR2: SGHTA and FQGNSA. This CDR3 has 15 residues. With 5 bases clipped from V and 0 bases from J, the junction kept 2 bases outside the gene matches.

This chain links TRBV6-7 with TRBJ1-3; D is unresolved. TRBV6-7 is classed as an ORF, of uncertain function. The CDR3 is 15 residues long. Trimming shortened V by 11 bases and J by 0 bases, and 17 bases separated the two germline ends. The CDR3: CAVPDRGCSGNTIYF. The CDR3 DNA is TGTGCCGTCCCGGACCGGGGATGCTCTGGAAACACCATATATTTT.

The rearrangement links TRBV19 to TRBJ1-2, with TRBD1 matching 10 bases. CDR1 and CDR2 (germline): LNHDA, SQIVND (reference sequence). The trim removed 7 bases at V and 0 bases at J, leaving 8 bases unmatched. The CDR3 extends over 16 amino acids. The CDR3 DNA sequence: TGTGCCAGTACCAAGGACAGGGGGACTCCTAACTATGGCTACACCTTC. This gives the protein CASTKDRGTPNYGYTF. The variable domain in full, completed from reference TRBV19 and TRBJ1-2, reads DGGITQSPKYLFRKEGQNVTLSCEQNLNHDAMYWYRQDPGQGLRLIYYSQIVNDFQKGDIAEGYSVSREKKESFPLTVTSAQKNPTAFYLCASTKDRGTPNYGYTFGSGTRLTVV.

A note on this clone: Other nucleotide sequences in the sample specify the same CDR3. This chain connects TRBV28 to TRBJ2-7, with TRBD1 matching 10 bases. V lost 3 bases and J lost 6; bases outside the gene matches: 2. The germline V gene encodes CDR1 MDHEN and CDR2 SYDVKM. This CDR3 region has 13 residues. The CDR3 DNA sequence: TGTGCCAGCAGTTTTCGGACAGGGGGCGAGCAGTACTTC. Translation: CASSFRTGGEQYF.

The chain employs TRBV19 and TRBJ1-1; D not certain. The germline gives CDR1 LNHDA, CDR2 SQIVND (reference sequence). This CDR3 region has 12 residues. Trimming shortened V by 2 bases and J by 3 bases, and 4 bases separated the two germline ends. The CDR3 loop is CASSIPYTEAFF. The CDR3 DNA is TGTGCCAGTAGTATACCCTACACTGAAGCTTTCTTT.

The chain recombines TRBV4-1 with TRBJ2-5; D may be TRBD2 (5 bases). The CDR3 has 14 residues. V dropped 0 bases and J dropped 9 bases, with 14 bases sitting between them. CDR1 and CDR2 from the germline V gene are MGHRA and YSYEKL. The CDR3: CASSQDQREGPQYF. The CDR3 nucleotides are TGCGCCAGCAGCCAAGATCAGAGGGAAGGGCCCCAGTACTTC.

V is TRBV28 and J is TRBJ2-3, with D perhaps matching TRBD2 (6 bases). The germline gives CDR1 MDHEN, CDR2 SYDVKM. V was clipped by 6 bases and J by 6 bases, with 13 bases between them. CDR3 length: 13 residues. CDR3 region: CASSPGREDTQYF. Here the CDR3 DNA reads TGTGCCAGCAGCCCCGGCCGGGAGGATACGCAGTATTTT. The complete variable domain, with remaining parts taken from reference TRBV28 and TRBJ2-3, reads DVKVTQSSRYLVKRTGEKVFLECVQDMDHENMFWYRQDPGLGLRLIYFSYDVKMKEKGDIPEGYSVSREKKERFSLILESASTNQTSMYLCASSPGREDTQYFGPGTRLTVL.

This sequence joins TRBV4-3 and TRBJ2-6; D possibly corresponds to TRBD1 (5 bases). Trimming cost V 0 bases and J 3 bases, with 15 bases left between them. CDR3 length: 18 amino acids. CDR1 is LGHNA and CDR2 is YSLEER in the germline V gene. The CDR3, as DNA: TGCGCCAGCAGCCAAGATCCCCAGGGTCCTTATGGGGCCAACGTCCTGACTTTC. It specifies CASSQDPQGPYGANVLTF.

Regarding this clone: The junction departs from the called germline gene at one end, perhaps through a read error. DNA for the CDR3: TGCGCCAGCAGCCAAGATCTGTGGGGGATAAGTAACTTC. Translating gives CASSQDLWGISNF. The chain is built from TRBV4-1 and TRBJ2-4, with D perhaps matching TRBD1 or TRBD2 (5 bases each). Germline CDR1 is MGHRA and CDR2 is YSYEKL. The CDR3 contains 13 residues.

As regards this clone: Other DNA sequences in the sample encode the same CDR3. The chain is built from TRBV9 and TRBJ1-1; D remains ambiguous. CDR3 length: 13 residues. Germline CDR1 reads SGDLS; CDR2 reads YYNGEE. Trimming removed 2 bases at V and 4 bases at J, with 9 bases between. The DNA of the CDR3 is TGTGCCAGCAGCGTGGGTGGCCTCACTGAAGCTTTCTTT. Its protein product is CASSVGGLTEAFF.

The V call is TRBV5-1, the J call TRBJ2-5, with 11 positions matching TRBD1. Germline loops: CDR1 SGHRS, CDR2 YFSETQ. The CDR3 is 16 amino acids. The J segment lost 2 bases and the V segment lost 4 bases, leaving 7 bases of the junction unmatched. CDR3 DNA sequence: TGCGCCAGCAGCCCCGGGACAGGGGGTTGGCAAGAGACCCAGTACTTC. This codes for CASSPGTGGWQETQYF.